This TCR beta chain originates from a study of beta chain features in type 1 diabetes. With regard to this clone: Other DNA sequences in the same sample also yield this CDR3.

Expressed TCRB transcripts were sequenced after all isolated RNA was converted to cDNA. Profiled with immunoSEQ multiplex PCR; TCRdb holds only in-frame clones, not every one. The sample records hundreds of thousands of clones, around 15% being singletons. The clonotype comes from a man aged 18 to 30 in good health. Sequencing was performed on naive CD4+ T cells from blood.

The CDR3 is CASSPRTANTEAFF. For the CDR3, the DNA is TGCGCCAGCAGCCCGCGGACGGCGAACACTGAAGCTTTCTTT. The chain joins TRBV5-1 to TRBJ1-1; D ambiguous. Germline assignment: CDR1 SGHRS and CDR2 YFSETQ. The CDR3 totals 14 residues. Trimming cost V 4 bases and J 1 base, with 11 bases left between them.